This TCR beta chain came from a study of CD8 T cells in Susac syndrome. Reverse transcription of about 0.45 to 1 ug RNA was performed with random hexamers. TCRdb reprocessed the immunoSEQ multiplex PCR reads via MiXCR and lists one record per CDR3 protein. The sample shows about 200,000 distinct CDR3 sequences, around 95% of them seen only once. This sequence originates from a human donor in good health. Sequencing input: CD4+ T cells from PBMCs.

The CDR3, as DNA: TGTGCCAGCAGCTTGGTCCCGGGACAGGGTAGCGGGGGCTACACCTTC. The encoded protein is CASSLVPGQGSGGYTF. This chain uses TRBV5-6 with TRBJ1-2; 9 bases agree with TRBD1. With 0 bases clipped from V and 8 bases from J, the junction kept 11 bases outside the gene matches. CDR1 is SGHDT and CDR2 is YYEEEE in the germline V gene. The CDR3 has 16 residues.